This record looks at one T cell receptor beta chain sequence and its context. Antigen unknown. For the second PCR, which ran for roughly 6 to 12 cycles, a sample-barcoded 5' primer and a J-beta primer mix were used. Tagging of each cDNA molecule was performed by a template-switch adaptor with 12 random nucleotides. TCRdb used MiXCR to reprocess the 5' RACE reads, holding one entry per CDR3 protein. The table shows 800,000 to 950,000 distinct CDR3 sequences, with approximately 32% occurring only once. Healthy individuals of Caucasian origin from Russia, aged roughly 6 to 95, served as donors. These data are taken from a study of blood T cells in healthy people across ages. Study overall: Template-switching capture recovered about one barcoded beta molecule per two T cells. Study outcomes and limitations: Donors of long life had a larger count of naive CD4+ cells and greater diversity than aged donors.

The CDR3 is 13 residues long. The V end was cut by 5 bases, the J end by 5 bases, with 10 bases between. The sample also formed part of further work on T cells of mothers and their children.

The receptor's source is a middle-aged woman in good health. The chain recombines TRBV12-3 or TRBV12-4 with TRBJ1-5, with a weak D call TRBD1 (5 bases). The sequenced sample was blood. The CDR3 DNA is TGTGCCAGCAGTAGACAGACACATCAGCCCCAGCATTTT. Translated: CASSRQTHQPQHF.